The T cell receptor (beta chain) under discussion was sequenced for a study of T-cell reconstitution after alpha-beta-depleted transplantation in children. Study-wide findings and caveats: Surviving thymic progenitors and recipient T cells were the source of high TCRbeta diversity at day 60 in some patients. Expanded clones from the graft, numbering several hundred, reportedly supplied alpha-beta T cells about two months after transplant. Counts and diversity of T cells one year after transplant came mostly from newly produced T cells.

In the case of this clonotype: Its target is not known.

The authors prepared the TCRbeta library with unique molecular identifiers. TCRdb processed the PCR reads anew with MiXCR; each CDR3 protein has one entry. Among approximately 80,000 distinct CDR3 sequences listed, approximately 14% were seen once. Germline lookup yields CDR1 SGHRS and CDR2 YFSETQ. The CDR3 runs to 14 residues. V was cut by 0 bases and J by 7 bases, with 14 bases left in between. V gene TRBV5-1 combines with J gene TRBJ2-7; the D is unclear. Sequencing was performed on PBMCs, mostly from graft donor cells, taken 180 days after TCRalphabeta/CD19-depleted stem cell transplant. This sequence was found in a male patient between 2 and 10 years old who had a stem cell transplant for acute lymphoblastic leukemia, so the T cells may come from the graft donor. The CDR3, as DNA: TGCGCCAGCAGCTTGGTATCTCCCCTTGGGGAGCAGTACTTC. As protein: CASSLVSPLGEQYF.